This T cell receptor (beta chain) was observed in a study of T cell repertoires in cytomegalovirus infection. This clonotype was counted ten times or more. Each CDR3 protein gets one entry after TCRdb re-called the reads with MiXCR. The sample consists of more than 200,000 distinct CDR3 sequences, approximately 10% of them appearing once. The source material was PBMCs. This clonotype was sampled from a human donor in good health (CMV status not recorded). Some clones in this sample may be carry-over from other donors' samples.

The CDR3 DNA reads TGTGCCAGCAGCTTGCCCGACACTTATGGCTACACCTTC. It codes for CASSLPDTYGYTF. The gene calls are TRBV11-3 and TRBJ1-2; D ambiguous. Trimming shortened V by 3 bases and J by 5 bases, and 10 bases separated the two germline ends. The CDR3 sequence is 13 residues long. The germline CDR1 and CDR2 sequences are SGHNT and YENEEA. The full variable domain, in which reference TRBV11-3 and TRBJ1-2 provide the parts outside the CDR3, is EAGVVQSPRYKIIEKKQPVAFWCNPISGHNTLYWYLQNLGQGPELLIRYENEEAVDDSQLPKDRFSAERLKGVDSTLKIQPAELGDSAVYLCASSLPDTYGYTFGSGTRLTVV.